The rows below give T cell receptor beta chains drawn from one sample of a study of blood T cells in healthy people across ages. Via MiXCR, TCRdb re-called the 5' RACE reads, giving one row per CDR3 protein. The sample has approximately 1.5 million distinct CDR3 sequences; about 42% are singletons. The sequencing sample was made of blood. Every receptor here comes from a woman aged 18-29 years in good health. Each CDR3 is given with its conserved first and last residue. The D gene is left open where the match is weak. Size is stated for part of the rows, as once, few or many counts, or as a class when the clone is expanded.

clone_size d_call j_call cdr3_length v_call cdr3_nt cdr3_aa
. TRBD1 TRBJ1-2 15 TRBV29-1 TGCAGCGTTGGGGGGGACAGGGGCGGGAACTATGGCTACACCTTC CSVGGDRGGNYGYTF
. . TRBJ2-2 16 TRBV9 TGTGCCAGCAGCGTATTGACAGGACGGGGGGCCGGGGAGCTGTTTTTT CASSVLTGRGAGELFF
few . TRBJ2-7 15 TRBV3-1 TGTGCCAGCAGCCTGGGGCGGGAAGGCTACAATGAGCAGTACTTC CASSLGREGYNEQYF
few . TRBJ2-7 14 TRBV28 TGTGCCAGCAGTTCTCGGGAGCTTTCCTACGAGCAGTACTTC CASSSRELSYEQYF
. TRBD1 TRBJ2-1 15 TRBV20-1 TGCAGTGCTAGAGATGGCGGACAGGGGTACAGTGAGAAGCTCTTC CSARDGGQGYSEKLF
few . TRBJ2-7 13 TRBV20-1 TGCAGTGCAGTCGGGACTTCAACCTACGAGCAGTACTTC CSAVGTSTYEQYF
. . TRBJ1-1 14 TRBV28 TGTGCCAGCAGTGTAAGACGGGTGGGCACTGAAGCTTTCTTT CASSVRRVGTEAFF
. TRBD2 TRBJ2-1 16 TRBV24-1 TGTGCCACCAGTGATGCGCGGGGGGGCCTCTACAATGAGCAGTTCTTC CATSDARGGLYNEQFF
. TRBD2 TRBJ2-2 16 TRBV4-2 TGTGCCAGCAGCCTAGCGGGTGCCCTGAACACCGGGGAGCTGTTTTTT CASSLAGALNTGELFF
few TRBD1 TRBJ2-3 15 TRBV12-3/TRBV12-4 TGTGCCAGCAGCTATACAGGGGGCAGAGCAGATACGCAGTATTTT CASSYTGGRADTQYF
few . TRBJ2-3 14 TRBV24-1 TGTGCCACCAAAGGAAACGGGGGCACAGATACGCAGTATTTT CATKGNGGTDTQYF
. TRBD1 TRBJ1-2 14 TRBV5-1 TGCGCCAGCAGCTCAGGGGGCGCTTTCTATGGCTACACCTTC CASSSGGAFYGYTF
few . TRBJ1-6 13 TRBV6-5 TGTGCCAGCAGAGATCTCGGGAATTCACCCCTCCACTTT CASRDLGNSPLHF
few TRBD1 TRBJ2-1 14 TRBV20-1 TGCAGTGCTCTCACCGGGACAGGTTACAATGAGCAGTTCTTC CSALTGTGYNEQFF
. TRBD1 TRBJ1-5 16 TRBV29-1 TGCAGCGCCCTACTCCAGGGGGTCATGGGCAATCAGCCCCAGCATTTT CSALLQGVMGNQPQHF